A selection of T cell receptor beta chains follows, all from one sample in a study of T cell responses to AZD1222 COVID-19 vaccine. TCRdb's copy holds only in-frame clones and misses some; the assay was immunoSEQ multiplex PCR. The sample carries about 110,000 clones, around 83% recorded once. Specimen: peripheral blood, collected on day 0 of AZD1222 vaccination. The receptors were sampled from an adult in good health. The conserved cysteine and the conserved F or W are not part of the CDR3 here.

TRBV7-9	ASISDGREQY
TRBV19	ASSRAGSTDTQY
TRBV5-1	ASSLEGGTTEAF
TRBV2	ASSESLGVGGEAF
TRBV6-1	ASSEAWPSTDTQY
TRBV19	ASSRPRDLGYYEQY
TRBV7-9	ASSPDSQSGNTIY
TRBV5-1	ASGAGTNEKLF
TRBV6-1	ASSEIRGAPSLYT
TRBV4-3	ASSQGLASYEQY
TRBV4-2	ASSQSREREWAF
TRBV4-3	ASSQEPRATEAF
TRBV7-8	ASSSRQGLTNEKLF
TRBV4-1	ASSQGPGSPYEQY
TRBV19	ASSIEVGFLMNTEAF
TRBV3-1/TRBV3-2	ASSQLNYEQY
TRBV3-1/TRBV3-2	ASSDGTFNYNEQF
TRBV6-4	ASSTTHGNTEAF
TRBV6-2/TRBV6-3	ASSSQPDTQY
TRBV6-1	ASSDPQVTSGVYEQY
TRBV5-1	ASSSGQGGFSNYGYT
TRBV7-8	ASSLDRDLKETQY